This T cell receptor (beta chain) was captured in a study of control samples from healthy donors and cancer patients. The data were produced by immunoSEQ multiplex PCR, yet TCRdb's version contains in-frame clones alone and is incomplete. This table holds around 95,000 clones, about 88% found once. V lost 6 bases, J lost 6 bases, and 6 bases stayed unmatched. The germline V gene encodes CDR1 SEHNR and CDR2 FQNEAQ (reference sequence). The length of the CDR3 is 15 residues. The V gene is TRBV7-9, the J gene TRBJ2-3, with TRBD2 matching over 13 bases. Sequencing was performed on blood. The clonotype comes from a woman aged 45-59 years in good health. CDR3 coding DNA: TGTGCCAGCAGACCAACTAGCGGGGGGGCGGATACGCAGTATTTT. Encoded protein: CASRPTSGGADTQYF.